This TCR beta chain originates from a study of T cell responses to AZD1222 COVID-19 vaccine. Losses at the gene ends were 5 bases for V and 0 bases for J; bases not matched to a gene: 4. This CDR3 spans 14 amino acids. Germline loops: CDR1 MNHNY, CDR2 SVGAGI (reference sequence). Points on this clone: The antigen is unknown.

The repertoire was sequenced with immunoSEQ multiplex PCR; TCRdb's copy has only in-frame clones and lacks some. The repertoire has about 140,000 clones, roughly 90% of them found once; the top ten carry 2.5% to 3.5%. Study-level findings and limits: The CD4 TCRs associated with vaccination extended across spike and predominated at 160-218 and 743-854. Clonal diversity may have been underestimated in mostly white British donors. Only a handful of AZD1222 recipients, about six in all, had baseline seropositivity.

The V and J genes are TRBV6-6 and TRBJ2-7; 7 bases map to TRBD2. Specimen: peripheral blood, collected on day 0 of AZD1222 vaccination. The TCR sequence derives from an adult in good health. The CDR3 region has the DNA TGTGCCAGCAGTAGGGGAGGGACCTCCTACGAGCAGTACTTC. Translated, it gives CASSRGGTSYEQYF.